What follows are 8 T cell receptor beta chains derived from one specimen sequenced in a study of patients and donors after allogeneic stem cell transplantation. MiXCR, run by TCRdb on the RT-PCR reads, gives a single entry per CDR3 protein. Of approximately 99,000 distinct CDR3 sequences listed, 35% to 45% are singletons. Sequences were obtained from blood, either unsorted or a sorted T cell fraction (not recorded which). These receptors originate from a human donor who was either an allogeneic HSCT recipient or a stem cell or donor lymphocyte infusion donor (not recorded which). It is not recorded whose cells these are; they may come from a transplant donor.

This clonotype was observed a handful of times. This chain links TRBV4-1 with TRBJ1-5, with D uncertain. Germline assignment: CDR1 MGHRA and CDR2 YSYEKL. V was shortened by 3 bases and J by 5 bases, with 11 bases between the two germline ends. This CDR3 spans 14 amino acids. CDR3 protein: CASSQAQSDQPQHF. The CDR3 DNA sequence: TGCGCCAGCAGCCAGGCTCAGTCGGATCAGCCCCAGCATTTT.

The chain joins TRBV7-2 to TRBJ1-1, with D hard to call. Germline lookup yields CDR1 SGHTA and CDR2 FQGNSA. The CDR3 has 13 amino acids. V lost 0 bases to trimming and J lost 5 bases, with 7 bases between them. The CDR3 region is CASSLARRTEAFF. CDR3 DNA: TGTGCCAGCAGCTTAGCGAGGCGGACTGAAGCTTTCTTT.

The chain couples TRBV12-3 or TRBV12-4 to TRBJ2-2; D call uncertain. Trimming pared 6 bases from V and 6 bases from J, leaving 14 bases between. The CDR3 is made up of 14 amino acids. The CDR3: CASSPSKRAGELFF. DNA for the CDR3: TGTGCCAGCAGCCCCAGTAAACGCGCCGGGGAGCTGTTTTTT.

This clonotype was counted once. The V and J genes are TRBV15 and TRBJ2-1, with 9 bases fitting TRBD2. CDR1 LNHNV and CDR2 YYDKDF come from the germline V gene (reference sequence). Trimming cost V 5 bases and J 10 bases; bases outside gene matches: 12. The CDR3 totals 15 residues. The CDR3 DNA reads TGTGCCACCAGCGAGAAGATAGCGGGAGTAGGGGAGCAGTTCTTC. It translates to CATSEKIAGVGEQFF.

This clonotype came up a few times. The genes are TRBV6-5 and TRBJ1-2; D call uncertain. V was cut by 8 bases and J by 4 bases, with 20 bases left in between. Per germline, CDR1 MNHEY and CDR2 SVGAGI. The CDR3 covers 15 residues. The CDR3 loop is CASRSSAAGPYGYTF. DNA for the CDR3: TGTGCCAGCCGTTCATCGGCGGCGGGCCCCTATGGCTACACCTTC.

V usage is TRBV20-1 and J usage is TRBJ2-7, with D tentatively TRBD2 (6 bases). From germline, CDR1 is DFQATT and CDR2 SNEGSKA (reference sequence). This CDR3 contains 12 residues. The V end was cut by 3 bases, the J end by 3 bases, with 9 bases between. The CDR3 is CSARDYNYEQYF. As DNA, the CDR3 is TGCAGTGCTAGGGACTACAACTACGAGCAGTACTTC.

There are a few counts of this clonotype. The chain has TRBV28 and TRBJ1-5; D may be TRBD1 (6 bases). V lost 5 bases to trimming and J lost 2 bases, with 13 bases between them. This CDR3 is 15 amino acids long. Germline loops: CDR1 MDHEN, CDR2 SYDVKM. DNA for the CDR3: TGTGCCAGCAGTCTGCCGGACAGAGGCAATCAGCCCCAGCATTTT. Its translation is CASSLPDRGNQPQHF.

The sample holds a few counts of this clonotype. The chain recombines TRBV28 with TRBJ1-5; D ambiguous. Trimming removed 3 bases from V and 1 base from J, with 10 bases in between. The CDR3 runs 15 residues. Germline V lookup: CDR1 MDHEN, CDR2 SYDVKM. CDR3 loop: CASSFLWQSNQPQHF. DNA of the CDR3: TGTGCCAGCAGTTTTTTATGGCAAAGCAATCAGCCCCAGCATTTT.